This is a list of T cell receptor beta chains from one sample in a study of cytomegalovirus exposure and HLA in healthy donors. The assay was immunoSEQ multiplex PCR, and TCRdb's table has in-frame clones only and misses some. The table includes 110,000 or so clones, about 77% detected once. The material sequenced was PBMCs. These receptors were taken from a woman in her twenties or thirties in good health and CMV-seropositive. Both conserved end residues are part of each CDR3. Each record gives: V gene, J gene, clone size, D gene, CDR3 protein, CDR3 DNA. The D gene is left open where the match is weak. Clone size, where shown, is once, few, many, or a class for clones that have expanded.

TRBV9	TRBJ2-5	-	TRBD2	CASSVGGRETQYF	TGTGCCAGCAGCGTAGGCGGGAGAGAGACCCAGTACTTC
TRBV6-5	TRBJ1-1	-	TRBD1	CASSRDRVNEAFF	TGTGCCAGCAGTAGGGACAGGGTGAATGAAGCTTTCTTT
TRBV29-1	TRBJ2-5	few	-	CSVKGLAAETQYF	TGCAGCGTTAAGGGCCTAGCCGCAGAGACCCAGTACTTC
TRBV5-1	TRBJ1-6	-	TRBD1	CASSLLSGQGQPLHF	TGCGCCAGCAGCTTGCTGTCGGGACAGGGGCAACCCCTCCACTTT
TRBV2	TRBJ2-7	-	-	CAIKEEAAYEQYF	TGTGCCATCAAGGAGGAGGCGGCATACGAGCAGTACTTC
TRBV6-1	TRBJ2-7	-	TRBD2	CASTGLAGGRREQYF	TGTGCCAGCACCGGACTAGCGGGAGGGCGTCGGGAGCAGTACTTC
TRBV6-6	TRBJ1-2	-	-	CASTNPGHSNYGYTF	TGTGCCAGCACCAACCCGGGACATTCTAACTATGGCTACACCTTC
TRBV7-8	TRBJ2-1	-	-	CASSSYRDSNEQFF	TGTGCCAGCAGCTCCTACAGGGATAGCAATGAGCAGTTCTTC
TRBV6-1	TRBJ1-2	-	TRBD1	CASSELSGQGMGGYTF	TGTGCCAGCAGTGAATTATCGGGACAGGGGATGGGAGGCTACACCTTC
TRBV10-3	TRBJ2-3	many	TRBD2	CAISDRGGGAVTDTQYF	TGTGCCATCAGTGATCGCGGCGGGGGAGCTGTCACAGATACGCAGTATTTT
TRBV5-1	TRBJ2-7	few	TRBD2	CASSPWAGGREQYF	TGCGCCAGCAGCCCATGGGCGGGGGGGCGGGAGCAGTACTTC